This T cell receptor beta chain appears in the sequencing data of a study of blood T cell repertoires in COVID-19. Study overall: From T cells, B-cell-depleted T cells, or PBMCs came the material, which was cDNA or gDNA.

Assay: immunoSEQ multiplex PCR; the TCRdb copy retains only in-frame clones and omits some. The sample holds 50,000 to 55,000 clones, 80% to 90% seen once. Germline CDR1 and CDR2: MNHEY and SVGAGI. The germline V and J ends were trimmed by 2 bases and 8 bases, with 7 bases remaining between them. The CDR3 is made up of 12 amino acids. The chain joins TRBV6-5 to TRBJ2-1, with TRBD2 as a possible D gene (6 bases). The TCR sequence derives from a man in his 60s with active COVID-19. Sequencing was done on a sample of peripheral blood. CDR3 loop: CASSYGRHEQFF. CDR3 in DNA: TGTGCCAGCAGTTACGGGAGGCATGAGCAGTTCTTC.